The source of this T cell receptor beta chain is a study of response to subunit inactivated influenza vaccine. Study outcomes and limitations: Each seasonal influenza vaccination, the authors suggested, recruits few new T cells.

From the RT-PCR reads, TCRdb called clonotypes with MiXCR, one entry per CDR3 protein. The sample consists of hundreds of thousands of distinct CDR3 sequences, approximately 7.6% of them appearing once. A word on this clonotype: Its antigen is as yet unknown.

This CDR3 has 15 residues. The clonotype was recovered from a man aged 50 to 69 who received an inactivated influenza vaccine. J is TRBJ2-3 and V is TRBV21-1; the table's D call, TRBD1, was not checked against the DNA. TRBV21-1 is termed a pseudogene. Sample: PBMCs from blood, taken less than 30 months after vaccination. The CDR3 loop is CASSSGTLEGDTQYF. CDR3 nucleotides: TGTGCCAGCAGCTCCGGGACACTTGAGGGGGATACGCAGTATTTT.